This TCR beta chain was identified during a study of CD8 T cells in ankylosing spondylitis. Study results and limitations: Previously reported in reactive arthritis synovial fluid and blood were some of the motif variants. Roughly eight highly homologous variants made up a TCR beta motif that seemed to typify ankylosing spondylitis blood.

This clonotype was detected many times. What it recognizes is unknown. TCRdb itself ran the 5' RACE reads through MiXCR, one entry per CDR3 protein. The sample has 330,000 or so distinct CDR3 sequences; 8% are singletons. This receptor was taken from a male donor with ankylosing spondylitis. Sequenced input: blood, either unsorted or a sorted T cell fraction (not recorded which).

This CDR3 reads CASSQEVSSINEQFF. CDR3 nucleotides: TGCGCCAGCAGCCAAGAGGTGTCTAGCATCAATGAGCAGTTCTTC. The rearrangement uses TRBV4-1 and TRBJ2-1; tentatively, D is TRBD2 (5 bases). CDR1 is MGHRA, CDR2 YSYEKL, per germline. CDR3 length: 15 amino acids. V was pared by 0 bases and J by 6 bases, with 12 bases between.